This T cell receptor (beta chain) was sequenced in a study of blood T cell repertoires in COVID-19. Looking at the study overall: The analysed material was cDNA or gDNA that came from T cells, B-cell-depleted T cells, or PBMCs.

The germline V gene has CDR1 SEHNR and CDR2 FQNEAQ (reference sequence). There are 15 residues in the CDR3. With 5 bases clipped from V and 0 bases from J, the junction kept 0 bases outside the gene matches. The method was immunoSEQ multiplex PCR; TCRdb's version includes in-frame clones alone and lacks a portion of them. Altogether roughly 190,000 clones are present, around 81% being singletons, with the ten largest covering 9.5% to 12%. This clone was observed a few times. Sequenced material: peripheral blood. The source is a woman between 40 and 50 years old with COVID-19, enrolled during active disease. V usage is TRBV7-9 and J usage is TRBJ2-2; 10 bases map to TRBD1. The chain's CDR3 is CASSGTGANTGELFF. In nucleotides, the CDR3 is TGTGCCAGCAGCGGGACAGGGGCGAACACCGGGGAGCTGTTTTTT.